This T cell receptor beta chain stems from a study of immune heterogeneity within non-small cell lung tumors. TCRs were amplified from 600 ng gDNA of bulk tumor per sample. Biopsies, several per primary tumor and spaced far apart, were collected during surgery. It was patients with untreated, newly diagnosed non-small cell lung cancer who underwent curative surgery. TCR beta CDR3 was amplified by multiplex PCR, first round 10 to 11 cycles, 32 V and 13 J primers. TCRdb itself ran the multiplex PCR reads through MiXCR, one entry per CDR3 protein. The sample includes fewer than 10,000 distinct CDR3 sequences, 25% to 40% seen only once; the top ten take over 9%. Overall study findings and caveats: Both recurring identical dominant CDR3 beta clonotypes and site-unique high-frequency clones were observed across tumor sites within a patient.

This CDR3 contains 12 residues. The germline gives CDR1 SGHTA, CDR2 FQGNSA. The V end was cut by 1 base, the J end by 6 bases, with 7 bases between. Comments on this clonotype: No antigen is known for it.

The clonotype was recovered from a man in his 60s with non-small cell lung cancer. This chain joins TRBV7-2 and TRBJ2-7; D gene ambiguous. Sequenced sample: lung tumor tissue. The CDR3 region is CASSLVVLEQYF. The DNA of the CDR3 is TGTGCCAGCAGCTTAGTTGTGCTCGAGCAGTACTTC.